The 24 T cell receptor beta chains in this list originate from one sample, sequenced in a study of regulatory T cells in long-lasting Graves disease. The TCR beta library used iRepertoire HTBI primers with Arm-PCR amplification of CDR3. Via MiXCR, TCRdb re-called the multiplex PCR reads, giving one row per CDR3 protein. The sample records 700,000 or so distinct CDR3 sequences, 30% being singletons. Time point reported: persistent/refractory GD, antithyroid drugs over 5 years with positive TRAb. There was RNA extracted from PBMCs, and the TCR library was made from it. The source material was peripheral blood mononuclear cells (PBMCs), sampled when the disease was refractory, from a patient treated with antithyroid drugs. These receptors came from a female donor with Graves disease.

This clonotype was counted only a few times. This chain connects TRBV20-1 to TRBJ2-5, with D possibly TRBD2 on 5 matching bases. V was shortened by 5 bases and J by 4 bases, with 20 bases between the two germline ends. Germline V lookup: CDR1 DFQATT, CDR2 SNEGSKA (reference sequence). This CDR3 has 15 residues. The CDR3 DNA reads TGCAGTGCTCCACCGCTAGGCGGGCGGGTAGAGACCCAGTACTTC. Its translation: CSAPPLGGRVETQYF.

This clonotype was observed a few times. The chain recombines TRBV20-1 with TRBJ1-5; tentative D call: TRBD1 (6 bases). Germline V gene lookup returns CDR1 DFQATT and CDR2 SNEGSKA (reference sequence). V gave up 5 bases and J gave up 5 bases, with 13 bases separating them. The CDR3 runs to 13 residues. Written as DNA, the CDR3 is TGCAGTGCTCGGCAGGGGATTCATCAGCCCCAGCATTTT. This encodes CSARQGIHQPQHF.

With respect to this clonotype: The junction departs from the called germline gene at one end, perhaps through a read error. The V call is TRBV12-3 or TRBV12-4, the J call TRBJ1-5; D not resolved. The CDR3 sequence is 13 residues long. The CDR3: CASSLDSSQPQHF. The CDR3 coding sequence is TGTGCCAGCAGTTTAGACAGCAGTCAGCCCCAGCATTTT.

This clonotype showed up just a few times. The CDR3 here is CVTGQGQYEQYF. In DNA, the CDR3 is TGTGTCACCGGACAGGGGCAGTACGAGCAGTACTTC. J is TRBJ2-7 and V is TRBV10-3; TRBD1 agrees at 9 bases. The length of the CDR3 is 12 residues. Germline lookup yields CDR1 ENHRY and CDR2 SYGVKD.

The gene calls are TRBV5-1 and TRBJ2-7; TRBD1 agrees at 8 bases. CDR3 length equals 15 residues. Germline CDR1 reads SGHRS; CDR2 reads YFSETQ. The trim removed 0 bases at V and 4 bases at J, leaving 6 bases unmatched. The CDR3 region has the DNA TGCGCCAGCAGCTTGGGGACAGGGTTCCATTACGAGCAGTACTTC. Its protein product is CASSLGTGFHYEQYF.

This sequence joins TRBV20-1 and TRBJ1-1; 7 bases align to TRBD1. Germline trimming cut 7 bases from V and 5 bases from J; bases unmatched to any gene: 13. The CDR3 is 14 residues long. CDR1 is DFQATT and CDR2 is SNEGSKA in the germline V gene (reference sequence). Here the CDR3 DNA reads TGCAGTGTTACACGGGACAGCCGAGGGACTGAAGCTTTCTTT. Encoded protein: CSVTRDSRGTEAFF.

The V call is TRBV5-1, the J call TRBJ2-5, with a weak D call TRBD2 (6 bases). V lost 4 bases and J 2 bases, leaving 12 bases between the germline ends. The CDR3 consists of 14 residues. CDR1 is SGHRS and CDR2 is YFSETQ in the germline V gene. The CDR3 nucleotides read TGCGCCAGCAGCCACAGACTAGTGCAAGAGACCCAGTACTTC. Translated: CASSHRLVQETQYF.

The genes are TRBV9 and TRBJ2-7, with 10 nucleotides matching TRBD2. V shed 0 bases and J 1 base; nucleotides not matched to a gene: 1. Germline V gene lookup returns CDR1 SGDLS and CDR2 YYNGEE. The CDR3 has 15 amino acids. DNA for the CDR3: TGTGCCAGCAGCGTAGATAGCGGGAGGTCCTACGAGCAGTACTTC. Translating gives CASSVDSGRSYEQYF.

V gene TRBV19 combines with J gene TRBJ2-7; 7 bases match TRBD1. The J segment lost 1 base and the V segment lost 3 bases, leaving 3 bases of the junction unmatched. The germline gives CDR1 LNHDA, CDR2 SQIVND (reference sequence). The CDR3 runs to 14 residues. Here the CDR3 DNA reads TGTGCCAGTAGTATGACAGGGCAATCCTACGAGCAGTACTTC. The encoded protein is CASSMTGQSYEQYF.

The chain links TRBV6-1 to TRBJ1-5; TRBD1 might be the D (5 bases). The CDR3 contains 15 residues. The V and J ends lost 5 bases and 7 bases respectively, with 18 bases between them. Germline lookup yields CDR1 MNHNS and CDR2 SASEGT. The CDR3 sequence is CASSPPAGLGQPQHF. CDR3 in DNA: TGTGCCAGCAGTCCCCCCGCAGGGTTGGGGCAGCCCCAGCATTTT.

This clonotype was detected many times. J is TRBJ2-7 and V is TRBV28, with D unclear. Trimming removed 4 bases from V and 5 bases from J, with 12 bases in between. The CDR3 spans 13 residues. Germline-derived CDR1 and CDR2 are MDHEN and SYDVKM. The CDR3 loop reads CASSSNPTHEQYF. The CDR3 region has the DNA TGTGCCAGCAGTTCCAACCCGACCCACGAGCAGTACTTC.

The chain is built from TRBV28 and TRBJ1-2, with 7 bases matching TRBD1. Germline-derived CDR1 and CDR2 are MDHEN and SYDVKM. With 5 bases clipped from V and 2 bases from J, the junction kept 5 bases outside the gene matches. The length of the CDR3 is 14 residues. The CDR3 bases are TGTGCCAGCAGTCCTCACAGGGGAAACTATGGCTACACCTTC. Translating it yields CASSPHRGNYGYTF.

The sample holds many counts of this clonotype. The rearrangement joins TRBV7-2 to TRBJ2-5; D is unresolved. Trimming cost V 6 bases and J 5 bases, with 7 bases left between them. This CDR3 has 11 amino acids. The germline CDR1 and CDR2 sequences are SGHTA and FQGNSA. The CDR3 coding sequence is TGTGCCAGCAGTTTCGATGAGACCCAGTACTTC. Translated: CASSFDETQYF.

This clonotype was counted a few times. V gene TRBV7-2 combines with J gene TRBJ1-1; 9 bases are shared with TRBD1. The V gene's germline CDR1 is SGHTA and CDR2 FQGNSA. CDR3 length: 14 amino acids. Trimming at V came to 4 bases and at J to 5 bases, leaving 5 bases not matched to a gene. As DNA, the CDR3 is TGTGCCAGCAGCTCATACAGGGGGCGAACTGAAGCTTTCTTT. It encodes CASSSYRGRTEAFF.

The rearrangement links TRBV6-2 or TRBV6-3 to TRBJ2-6; perhaps TRBD1 as D (6 bases). Deletions cut 2 bases from V and 1 base from J, with 9 bases between. Germline lookup yields CDR1 MNHEY and CDR2 SVGEGT. This CDR3 comprises 16 residues. DNA for the CDR3: TGTGCCAGCAGTTACGAAGGGGGATCTGGGGCCAACGTCCTGACTTTC. The encoded protein is CASSYEGGSGANVLTF.

This clonotype was counted a few times. The chain carries TRBV10-3 and TRBJ2-5; weak D call: TRBD1 (6 bases). V gave up 6 bases and J gave up 2 bases, with 13 bases separating them. Germline V gives CDR1 ENHRY, CDR2 SYGVKD. The CDR3 extends over 14 amino acids. The CDR3 reads CAISRTAAQETQYF. The CDR3 region has the DNA TGTGCCATCAGCAGGACAGCTGCTCAAGAGACCCAGTACTTC.

J is TRBJ2-6 and V is TRBV11-2; 10 nucleotides align to TRBD2. The CDR3 spans 19 residues. After removal of 7 bases from V and 0 bases from J, the junction contained 12 bases not matched to a gene. The germline gives CDR1 SGHAT, CDR2 FQNNGV. CDR3 protein: CASTPLGAGGPSGANVLTF. CDR3 nucleotide sequence: TGTGCCAGCACCCCTCTTGGAGCGGGAGGGCCCTCTGGGGCCAACGTCCTGACTTTC.

The chain links TRBV20-1 to TRBJ1-1, with 7 bases identical to TRBD1. The CDR3 runs 14 residues. Germline CDR1 reads DFQATT; CDR2 reads SNEGSKA (reference sequence). V dropped 4 bases and J dropped 5; count of bases not matched to a gene: 10. The CDR3 region has the DNA TGCAGTGCTAAAGGGGAGAGGGGGCTTACTGAAGCTTTCTTT. Residues: CSAKGERGLTEAFF.

In this sample, this clonotype turned up once. The CDR3 reads CSARDLSRSSYEQYF. Here the CDR3 DNA reads TGCAGTGCTAGAGATCTGTCTAGGAGCTCCTACGAGCAGTACTTC. The chain uses TRBV20-1 and TRBJ2-7; D remains ambiguous. The V gene lost 0 bases and the J gene lost 0 bases, with 12 bases spanning the gap. The germline V gene has CDR1 DFQATT and CDR2 SNEGSKA (reference sequence). The CDR3 is 15 amino acids.

The chain joins TRBV30 to TRBJ1-6, with a possible D match to TRBD1 (5 bases). The CDR3 has 15 residues. V was trimmed by 1 base and J by 7 bases, leaving 14 bases between them. The germline CDR1 and CDR2 sequences are GTSNPN and SVGIG (reference sequence). CDR3 bases: TGTGCCTGGAGTGGCATGGGACCCAGGAATTCACCCCTCCACTTT. This codes for CAWSGMGPRNSPLHF.

The chain links TRBV12-3 or TRBV12-4 to TRBJ2-7, with 10 bases that match TRBD2. J was trimmed by 4 bases and V by 8 bases; bases with no gene match: 8. CDR3 length equals 14 residues. CDR3 amino acids: CASGTSSGSYEQYF. CDR3 DNA sequence: TGTGCCAGCGGCACATCTAGCGGGAGTTACGAGCAGTACTTC.

The chain couples TRBV12-3 or TRBV12-4 to TRBJ1-1; D gene uncertain. Trimming took off 2 bases at V and 1 base at J, with 8 bases between the two ends. The CDR3 loop spans 14 amino acids. The CDR3 reads CASSLIAQNTEAFF. CDR3 nucleotide sequence: TGTGCCAGCAGTTTAATTGCTCAGAACACTGAAGCTTTCTTT.

The chain combines TRBV20-1 with TRBJ1-6; 9 bases agree with TRBD1. With V trimmed by 0 bases and J by 6 bases, 3 bases remained unmatched. Germline V CDR1 and CDR2: DFQATT, SNEGSKA (reference sequence). CDR3 length: 15 residues. CDR3 sequence reads: CSARDEGQGNSPLHF. The CDR3 DNA is TGCAGTGCTAGAGATGAGGGACAGGGTAATTCACCCCTCCACTTT.

This clonotype was seen a few times. The chain couples TRBV25-1 to TRBJ1-2; tentative D call: TRBD1 (5 bases). The CDR3 totals 14 residues. Germline loops: CDR1 MGHDK, CDR2 SYGVNS. Trimming stripped 0 bases from V and 8 bases from J, with 13 bases between. The CDR3: CASSEYTGSGGYTF. CDR3 DNA: TGTGCCAGCAGTGAATATACCGGGTCAGGGGGCTACACCTTC.